This T cell receptor (beta chain) emerged from a study of post-analysis software for immune sequencing data. A note on this clonotype: Its antigen remains unknown.

Findings and caveats of the study: Five TRBV segments, TRBV5-6, TRBV5-1 and TRBV20-1 among them, were found more frequent in patients than controls.

cDNA libraries of TCR beta carried unique molecular identifiers. TCRdb independently ran MiXCR on the PCR reads; one entry per CDR3 protein. The sample holds about 400,000 distinct CDR3 sequences, roughly 35% seen once. Germline V lookup: CDR1 DFQATT, CDR2 SNEGSKA (reference sequence). V was cut by 2 bases and J by 2 bases, with 22 bases left in between. This CDR3 contains 18 residues. This receptor was identified in a girl aged 10-17 years with multiple sclerosis. Input material: blood. The chain carries TRBV20-1 and TRBJ1-5; a weak D match, TRBD1 (5 bases). The CDR3 protein is CSARPLTPGLGGNQPQHF. In DNA, the CDR3 is TGCAGTGCTAGACCCCTCACCCCAGGGCTGGGGGGCAATCAGCCCCAGCATTTT.